This T cell receptor (beta chain) was captured in a study of blood T cell repertoires in COVID-19. Across the whole study: Acute and convalescent COVID-19 specimens originated in the United States, Italy and Spain. In each case, the material was cDNA or gDNA derived from T cells, B-cell-depleted T cells, or PBMCs.

Cohort assignment relied on participant-reported clinical history. Germline-derived CDR1 and CDR2 are MGHRA and YSYEKL. The CDR3 extends over 16 amino acids. V lost 0 bases and J lost 5, with 16 bases in between. Original processing methods: Using reference gene primer amplification, nucleated cell counts were estimated. Assay used: immunoSEQ multiplex PCR; TCRdb lists only in-frame clones, some missing. The V and J calls and clone size are taken from that table; D and trimming were inferred from the DNA. The profile covers about 63,000 clones, with more than 80% appearing a single time and less than 4.5% taken by the ten largest.

The chain joins TRBV4-1 to TRBJ1-1; perhaps TRBD1 as D (5 bases). The receptor comes from a woman aged 40 to 49 with acute COVID-19. The source material was PBMCs or T cells enriched from blood (not recorded which). The CDR3 bases are TGCGCCAGCAGCCAAGATGGTGGGGGGGTATGGACTGAAGCTTTCTTT. It codes for CASSQDGGGVWTEAFF.